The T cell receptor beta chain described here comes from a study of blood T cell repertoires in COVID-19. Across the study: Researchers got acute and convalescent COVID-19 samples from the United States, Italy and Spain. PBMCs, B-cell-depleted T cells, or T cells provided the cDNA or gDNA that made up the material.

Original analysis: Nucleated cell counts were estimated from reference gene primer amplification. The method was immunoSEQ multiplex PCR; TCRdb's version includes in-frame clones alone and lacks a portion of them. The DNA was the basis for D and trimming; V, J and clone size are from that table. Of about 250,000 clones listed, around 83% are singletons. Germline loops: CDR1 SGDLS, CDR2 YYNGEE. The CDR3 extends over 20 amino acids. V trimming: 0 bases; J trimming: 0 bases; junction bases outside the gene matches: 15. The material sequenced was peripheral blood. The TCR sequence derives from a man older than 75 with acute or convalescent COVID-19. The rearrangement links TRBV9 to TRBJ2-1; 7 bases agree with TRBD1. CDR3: CASSVALALDRKVSYNEQFF. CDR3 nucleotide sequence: TGTGCCAGCAGCGTAGCTCTTGCCCTGGACAGGAAAGTCTCCTACAATGAGCAGTTCTTC.